This T cell receptor (beta chain) was profiled in a study of T cell repertoires in cytomegalovirus infection. The overall study: Used in the study were CMV epitopes, some recently identified and HLA-C-restricted, others well-studied and HLA-B-restricted. Through public TCR beta signatures, both CMV infection and matching HLA type were indicated.

TCRdb analysed the reads with MiXCR anew, one entry per CDR3 protein. The table has fewer than 150,000 distinct CDR3 sequences, around 30% seen once. Overall study findings and caveats: Totalled public TCR beta family frequency picked out people who carried CMV plus the relevant HLA. CMV-specific HLA-C-restricted TCR beta clonotypes dominated the ex vivo response.

The sample holds many counts of this clonotype. What it binds is unknown. Sample: CD8+ T cells from cultured PBMCs, taken from culture after CMV antigen stimulation. The receptor was isolated from a human donor in good health (CMV status not recorded). Some clones in this sample may be carry-over from other donors' samples.

The CDR3 spells CSARDQVRGPHTDTQYF. CDR3 sequence (DNA): TGCAGTGCTAGAGATCAGGTCAGGGGGCCGCACACAGATACGCAGTATTTT. The chain carries TRBV20-1 and TRBJ2-3; TRBD1 agrees at 8 bases. This CDR3 is built from 17 residues. Trimming cost V 0 bases and J 2 bases; bases outside gene matches: 10. From germline, CDR1 is DFQATT and CDR2 SNEGSKA (reference sequence).